This entry lists 18 T cell receptor beta chains sequenced from one sample in a study of CD8+CD57+ T cells in acquired aplastic anemia. CD8+CD57+ cell expansion, shown by flow cytometry, had occurred in the patients selected for sequencing. Genomic DNA acted as the template from which TCR beta VDJ combination and CDR3 sequence profiling were carried out. TCRdb independently ran MiXCR on the reads; one entry per CDR3 protein. Of 150,000 to 200,000 distinct CDR3 sequences detected, under 50% appear once; the ten largest clones hold about 2%. Sequencing was carried out using sorted CD4+, CD8+, or CD8+CD57+ T cells (not recorded which) from PBMCs. These receptors originate from a human donor with aplastic anemia.

The V call is TRBV7-8, the J call TRBJ2-7, with 9 bases identical to TRBD1. There are 17 residues in the CDR3. J gave up 0 bases and V 4 bases, and 10 bases lay outside the gene matches. In germline, CDR1 is SGHVS, CDR2 FQNEAQ. CDR3 residues: CASSSLWGQGSSYEQYF. CDR3 DNA: TGTGCCAGCAGCTCCCTTTGGGGACAGGGCTCCTCCTACGAGCAGTACTTC.

This clonotype appeared once. V usage is TRBV7-3 and J usage is TRBJ2-1; D gene ambiguous. Germline V gives CDR1 SGHTA, CDR2 FQGTGA. The CDR3 has 12 residues. Trimming took 1 base from V and 8 from J, leaving 6 bases between them. The CDR3: CASSLMTDEQFF. The CDR3 DNA is TGTGCCAGCAGCTTAATGACCGATGAGCAGTTCTTC.

This clonotype was seen many times. This chain uses TRBV6-2 or TRBV6-3 with TRBJ2-7; a possible D gene is TRBD1 (6 bases). V gave up 0 bases and J gave up 0 bases, with 9 bases separating them. The CDR3 spans 15 residues. Germline V gene lookup returns CDR1 MNHEY and CDR2 SVGEGT. DNA of the CDR3: TGTGCCAGCAGTTACTCCCCAGGGGCCTCCTACGAGCAGTACTTC. This gives the protein CASSYSPGASYEQYF.

The chain employs TRBV11-2 and TRBJ1-6; the match to TRBD1 covers 7 bases. This CDR3 contains 16 residues. Germline V gene sequence: CDR1 SGHAT, CDR2 FQNNGV. The ends lost 4 bases at V and 5 bases at J; junction bases unmatched: 8. CDR3: CASSSQQGRNNSPLHF. As DNA, the CDR3 is TGTGCCAGCAGCTCACAACAGGGGCGAAATAATTCACCCCTCCACTTT.

This chain joins TRBV6-1 and TRBJ2-7, with a tentative D call TRBD1 (6 bases). V lost 6 bases to trimming and J lost 2 bases, with 17 bases between them. CDR1 MNHNS and CDR2 SASEGT come from the germline V gene. CDR3 length: 15 residues. CDR3 residues: CASRRDPGQTYEQYF. In DNA form, the CDR3 reads TGTGCCAGCAGGAGGGATCCGGGACAAACCTACGAGCAGTACTTC.

This clonotype was seen a few times. V is TRBV28 and J is TRBJ1-1; D may be TRBD1 (5 bases). Per the germline V gene, CDR1 is MDHEN and CDR2 is SYDVKM. CDR3 length equals 15 residues. V was pared by 4 bases and J by 4 bases, with 16 bases between. CDR3 bases: TGTGCCAGCAGTTCCTACCCGGGGGGGAGCACTGAAGCTTTCTTT. Its protein product is CASSSYPGGSTEAFF.

In the case of this clonotype: A read error may be the cause here, since a much bigger clone is one base away. The chain links TRBV11-1 to TRBJ1-6; 7 bases agree with TRBD1. CDR3 size: 15 residues. Unmatched junction bases numbered 8, after V lost 4 bases and J lost 8 bases. The germline V gene has CDR1 SGHAT and CDR2 FQDESV (reference sequence). The CDR3: CASSSNLDRDSPLHF. CDR3 bases: TGTGCCAGCAGCTCGAACCTCGACAGGGATTCACCCCTCCACTTT. The full variable domain, completed using reference TRBV11-1 and TRBJ1-6, is EAEVAQSPRYKITEKSQAVAFWCDPISGHATLYWYRQILGQGPELLVQFQDESVVDDSQLPKDRFSAERLKGVDSTLKIQPAELGDSAMYLCASSSNLDRDSPLHFGNGTRLTVT.

CDR3 coding DNA: TGCAGTGCTAGACCCTACGTTTGGGCAGAGACCCAGTACTTC. Protein sequence: CSARPYVWAETQYF. The genes are TRBV20-1 and TRBJ2-5, with unresolved D. V was pared by 2 bases and J by 4 bases, with 14 bases between. The CDR3 runs 14 residues. The germline gives CDR1 DFQATT, CDR2 SNEGSKA (reference sequence).

A remark on this clonotype: A much larger clone differs from this one at a single base, so this may be a read error. The conserved phenylalanine or tryptophan is not found at the CDR3 terminus, so this likely reflects a read error. This chain uses TRBV7-2 with TRBJ1-1; 7 bases are a match to TRBD1. The J segment lost 1 base and the V segment lost 6 bases, leaving 2 bases of the junction unmatched. This CDR3 comprises 13 residues. Germline V gives CDR1 SGHTA, CDR2 FQGNSA. CDR3 bases: TGTGCCAGCAGGGGACAGCAGAACACTGAAGCTTTCTCT. Its translation is CASRGQQNTEAFS.

This clonotype was recorded a few times. The chain combines TRBV18 with TRBJ1-5; 7 nucleotides align to TRBD1. Germline trimming cut 2 bases from V and 5 bases from J; bases unmatched to any gene: 6. Germline loops: CDR1 KGHSH, CDR2 LQKENI. The CDR3 totals 15 residues. CDR3 loop: CASSPLEGAHQPQHF. The CDR3 nucleotides are TGTGCCAGCTCACCATTAGAGGGGGCGCATCAGCCCCAGCATTTT.

This clonotype appeared many times. The chain recombines TRBV7-2 with TRBJ1-1, with D uncertain. The CDR3 is 13 amino acids. The V gene lost 5 bases and the J gene lost 9 bases, with 16 bases spanning the gap. Germline V gives CDR1 SGHTA, CDR2 FQGNSA. The DNA for the CDR3 is TGTGCCAGCAGCCAGCGCAGTAGTGCGAAAGCTTTCTTT. Translation gives CASSQRSSAKAFF.

CDR3 in DNA: TGTGCCAGCAGCCCACAACAGGGCTACACCTTC. Translation: CASSPQQGYTF. The chain has TRBV7-3 and TRBJ1-2; D remains unclear. Germline V gene sequence: CDR1 SGHTA, CDR2 FQGTGA. V was trimmed by 5 bases and J by 8 bases, leaving 9 bases between them. The CDR3 runs to 11 residues.

The chain is built from TRBV2 and TRBJ2-1, with a tentative D call TRBD2 (6 bases). CDR1 and CDR2 from the germline V gene are SNHLY and FYNNEI. This CDR3 is built from 11 residues. Trimming left V 8 bases short and J 10 bases short, with 12 bases between. CDR3: CASGTGAEQFF. CDR3 bases: TGTGCCAGCGGGACGGGAGCGGAGCAGTTCTTC.

Note on this clonotype: A read error is possible here, since a much larger clone lies one base away. The chain employs TRBV5-1 and TRBJ1-1; 8 bases line up with TRBD1. V lost 6 bases to trimming and J lost 0 bases; unmatched junction nucleotides: 4. Germline V gives CDR1 SGHRS, CDR2 YFSETQ. The CDR3 consists of 14 residues. This chain's CDR3 is CASNSTGVNTEAFF. Here the CDR3 DNA reads TGCGCCAGCAACTCGACAGGGGTGAACACTGAAGCTTTCTTT.

This clonotype was seen more than once but under ten times. This rearrangement joins TRBV24-1 to TRBJ2-5, with 10 nucleotides matching TRBD2. The CDR3 runs to 15 residues. The trim removed 5 bases at V and 1 base at J, leaving 3 bases unmatched. Germline V gives CDR1 KGHDR, CDR2 SFDVKD. CDR3 amino acids: CATSAAGGPQETQYF. The CDR3 DNA reads as TGTGCCACCAGTGCAGCGGGAGGGCCCCAAGAGACCCAGTACTTC.

The chain links TRBV19 to TRBJ1-2; D unresolved. V was cut by 2 bases and J by 2 bases, with 12 bases left in between. Germline CDR1 LNHDA, CDR2 SQIVND (reference sequence). The CDR3 has 15 amino acids. CDR3 sequence: CASSIFGGINYGYTF. CDR3 bases: TGTGCCAGTAGTATATTTGGCGGAATAAACTATGGCTACACCTTC.

J is TRBJ1-1 and V is TRBV9, with 9 bases lining up with TRBD1. Looked up from germline, CDR1 is SGDLS and CDR2 is YYNGEE. V trimming: 6 bases; J trimming: 4 bases; junction bases outside the gene matches: 10. There are 15 residues in the CDR3. The CDR3 DNA reads as TGTGCCAGCACCGAACAGGGGGCGGTTTTCACTGAAGCTTTCTTT. It codes for CASTEQGAVFTEAFF.

The chain has TRBV10-3 and TRBJ2-7; D perhaps matches TRBD1 (5 bases). The V end was cut by 3 bases, the J end by 4 bases, with 10 bases between. The V gene's germline CDR1 is ENHRY and CDR2 SYGVKD. CDR3 length: 13 amino acids. CDR3 protein: CAISDNRIYEQYF. The CDR3 nucleotides are TGTGCCATCAGTGACAACAGGATATACGAGCAGTACTTC.